Sequencing of this T cell receptor (beta chain) was carried out in a study of cytomegalovirus exposure and HLA in healthy donors. This clone showed up just once. Vbeta (60) and Jbeta (13) primers were used in the PCR. Profiling relied on immunoSEQ multiplex PCR, and the TCRdb table lists in-frame clones only, not all of them. The sample shows 35,000 to 40,000 clones, 74% of them seen only once. V lost 4 bases, J lost 3 bases, and 8 bases lay in between. Germline CDR1 and CDR2: MRHNA and SNTAGT. The CDR3 consists of 13 residues. The V call is TRBV6-4, the J call TRBJ2-3; D is undetermined. Input material: PBMCs. The sequence was obtained from a man aged 30 to 45 in good health and CMV-seronegative. CDR3 amino acids: CASSGEETDTQYF. DNA of the CDR3: TGTGCCAGCAGTGGCGAAGAAACAGATACGCAGTATTTT.